Included here is one T cell receptor (beta chain) sequence, with context. The antigen is undetermined. TCRdb reprocessed the 5' RACE reads via MiXCR and lists one record per CDR3 protein. The repertoire consists of roughly 350,000 distinct CDR3 sequences, with 25% to 30% occurring once and the leading ten covering approximately 12%. This sample was included in a study of T-cell memory formation after mild COVID-19. General study results and limits: Of the contracting clones, CD4+ ones lay mainly in CM and EM, and CD8+ ones in EMRA. Later expanders leaned CD4+, whereas clones that contracted between day 15 and 85 were balanced CD4/CD8.

The germline V gene has CDR1 LNHDA and CDR2 SQIVND (reference sequence). V shed 8 bases and J shed 4 bases, with 6 bases lying between them. The CDR3 runs 11 residues. J is TRBJ1-5 and V is TRBV19; D is ambiguous. The clonotype originates from an adult woman who had mild COVID-19 (a few samples of this study predate the infection). Cell type and time point are not known. Sequences were obtained from PBMCs or a T cell subset sorted from them (not recorded which). The CDR3 bases are TGTGCCAGTGGGGTGAATCAGCCCCAGCATTTT. Protein: CASGVNQPQHF.